Listed below are T cell receptor beta chains from one sample, sequenced in a study of T cells in Graves' hyperthyroidism and ophthalmopathy. TCRdb analysed the multiplex PCR reads with MiXCR anew, one entry per CDR3 protein. The sample includes roughly 240,000 distinct CDR3 sequences, roughly 15% seen only once; the top ten take 28%. Sequenced: blood. These receptors were taken from a woman between 18 and 29 years old with Graves' ophthalmopathy. CDR3s include the opening cysteine and the closing phenylalanine or tryptophan. The D gene is left open where the match is weak. Rows may omit the clone size; those that give it use once, few, many or a size class.

>16|many|TRBD1|TRBV7-9|TRBJ2-5
CASSFGTGEVVETQYF
TGTGCCAGCAGCTTCGGGACAGGGGAGGTGGTAGAGACCCAGTACTTC
>16|many|TRBD2|TRBV7-2|TRBJ2-3
CASSLAGGFVGDTQYF
TGTGCCAGCAGCTTAGCGGGGGGGTTCGTTGGAGATACGCAGTATTTT
>13|many|.|TRBV20-1|TRBJ1-1
CSALAHMNTEAFF
TGCAGTGCTCTGGCCCATATGAACACTGAAGCTTTCTTT
>16|many|TRBD1|TRBV3-1|TRBJ1-2
CASSRDRGGSRGGYTF
TGTGCCAGCAGCCGAGACAGGGGGGGTAGCCGGGGTGGCTACACCTTC
>13|many|.|TRBV27|TRBJ2-7
CASSFPGVYEQYF
TGTGCCAGCAGTTTCCCCGGGGTCTACGAGCAGTACTTC
>14|few|TRBD2|TRBV9|TRBJ2-4
CASSPPGGNYIQYF
TGTGCCAGCAGCCCCCCGGGAGGGAATTACATTCAGTACTTC
>13|.|.|TRBV19|TRBJ2-3
CASSQGFTDTQYF
TGTGCCAGTTCCCAGGGCTTCACAGATACGCAGTATTTT
>14|.|TRBD1|TRBV7-9|TRBJ2-1
CASSPGTGHSEQFF
TGTGCCAGCAGCCCCGGGACAGGGCATTCTGAGCAGTTCTTC
>16|once|.|TRBV7-6|TRBJ1-1
CASSYSSGVAGAEAFF
TGTGCCAGCAGCTACTCTAGTGGGGTTGCAGGCGCTGAAGCTTTCTTT
>12|many|.|TRBV7-9|TRBJ1-1
CASSLEAGHAFF
TGTGCCAGCAGCTTAGAAGCAGGGCATGCTTTCTTT
>14|many|TRBD2|TRBV11-3|TRBJ2-5
CASSPSGGKETQYF
TGTGCCAGCAGCCCTAGCGGCGGGAAAGAGACCCAGTACTTC
>15|many|.|TRBV9|TRBJ2-5
CASSVGTDRGETQYF
TGTGCCAGCAGCGTAGGAACAGACCGAGGAGAGACCCAGTACTTC
>15|many|TRBD2|TRBV7-9|TRBJ2-5
CASTLEGLDRETQYF
TGTGCCAGCACCTTAGAAGGACTAGACCGAGAGACCCAGTACTTC
>16|many|.|TRBV6-2/TRBV6-3|TRBJ2-5
CASSEPTGAYQETQYF
TGTGCCAGCAGCGAACCCACGGGGGCTTACCAAGAGACCCAGTACTTC
>13|many|TRBD1|TRBV20-1|TRBJ1-1
CSAHRGWNTEAFF
TGCAGTGCCCACAGGGGGTGGAACACTGAAGCTTTCTTT
>17|many|TRBD1|TRBV6-5|TRBJ1-4
CASSYSHSGTGGWKLFF
TGTGCCAGCAGTTACTCCCACTCCGGGACAGGGGGGTGGAAACTGTTTTTT
>13|few|TRBD1|TRBV12-3/TRBV12-4|TRBJ1-2
CASSLWEGASYTF
TGTGCCAGCAGTTTATGGGAGGGGGCGAGCTACACCTTC
>15|.|TRBD2|TRBV13|TRBJ2-1
CASSPSSGSPNEQFF
TGTGCCAGCAGCCCTTCTAGCGGGAGTCCCAATGAGCAGTTCTTC
>15|many|.|TRBV20-1|TRBJ1-3
CSAARDGYSGNTIYF
TGCAGTGCCGCCCGGGACGGATACTCTGGAAACACCATATATTTT
>15|.|TRBD2|TRBV19|TRBJ2-3
CASKKRGESTDTQYF
TGTGCCAGTAAAAAGCGGGGGGAAAGCACAGATACGCAGTATTTT
>12|many|.|TRBV29-1|TRBJ1-1
CSVAGGITEAFF
TGCAGCGTCGCCGGGGGGATCACTGAAGCTTTCTTT
>16|many|TRBD2|TRBV28|TRBJ2-2
CASSYIAGVSTGELFF
TGTGCCAGCAGTTACATAGCGGGAGTCTCGACCGGGGAGCTGTTTTTT
>14|many|TRBD1|TRBV20-1|TRBJ2-4
CSARVGQGRNIQYF
TGCAGTGCTAGGGTGGGACAGGGAAGAAACATTCAGTACTTC
>21|many|.|TRBV2|TRBJ2-1
CASSEGWGVVAGQSSYNEQFF
TGTGCCAGCAGTGAAGGTTGGGGCGTGGTAGCGGGACAGAGCTCCTACAATGAGCAGTTCTTC
>15|many|TRBD1|TRBV7-2|TRBJ1-1
CASSRDRGLYTEAFF
TGTGCCAGCAGCCGGGACAGGGGATTGTACACTGAAGCTTTCTTT
>12|many|.|TRBV2|TRBJ2-7
CASSGTVYEQYF
TGTGCCAGCAGCGGGACTGTATACGAGCAGTACTTC
>15|.|TRBD1|TRBV7-7|TRBJ1-6
CASRTNRDRRSPLHF
TGTGCTAGCAGGACGAACCGGGACAGAAGGTCACCCCTCCACTTT
>15|many|.|TRBV2|TRBJ1-1
CASSEAEGGYTEAFF
TGTGCCAGCAGTGAAGCGGAGGGGGGATATACTGAAGCTTTCTTT
>14|many|TRBD1|TRBV9|TRBJ1-4
CASSETGGDEKLFF
TGTGCCAGCAGCGAGACAGGGGGCGATGAAAAACTGTTTTTT
>14|.|TRBD2|TRBV6-1|TRBJ2-3
CASVSGGSTDTQYF
TGTGCCAGCGTTAGCGGGGGGAGCACAGATACGCAGTATTTT
>16|.|TRBD2|TRBV4-3|TRBJ2-1
CASSLGLAGVAHEQFF
TGCGCCAGCAGCCTCGGACTAGCGGGAGTAGCGCATGAGCAGTTCTTC
>15|many|.|TRBV20-1|TRBJ2-1
CSARDRRGAYNEQFF
TGCAGTGCTAGAGATCGGAGGGGAGCCTACAATGAGCAGTTCTTC
>17|.|TRBD2|TRBV4-2|TRBJ2-3
CASSARTSGSPGDTQYF
TGTGCCAGCAGCGCCCGGACTAGCGGGAGCCCAGGAGATACGCAGTATTTT
>14|many|.|TRBV9|TRBJ2-1
CASSVATSHNEQFF
TGTGCCAGCAGCGTAGCTACTAGCCACAATGAGCAGTTCTTC
>15|.|.|TRBV19|TRBJ1-2
CASSMANRDLYGYTF
TGTGCCAGTAGTATGGCAAACAGGGACCTCTATGGCTACACCTTC
>12|many|.|TRBV6-2/TRBV6-3|TRBJ2-3
CASSPERHTQYF
TGTGCCAGCAGCCCCGAGCGGCATACGCAGTATTTT
>17|.|TRBD2|TRBV27|TRBJ2-1
CASSSSSPSGSMYEQFF
TGTGCCAGCAGTAGTAGTAGTCCTAGCGGGAGTATGTATGAGCAGTTCTTC
>17|many|TRBD2|TRBV27|TRBJ2-1
CASSQTSGRPNYNEQFF
TGTGCCAGCAGTCAGACTAGCGGGAGGCCCAACTACAATGAGCAGTTCTTC
>12|many|.|TRBV19|TRBJ2-7
CASSIMEGEQYF
TGTGCCAGTAGTATAATGGAGGGCGAGCAGTACTTC
>18|many|.|TRBV13|TRBJ2-3
CASRTLIPHDGSTDTQYF
TGTGCCAGCAGAACTTTGATCCCCCATGATGGATCCACAGATACGCAGTATTTT
>17|.|TRBD1|TRBV5-1|TRBJ2-6
CASSSGTGDSGANVLTF
TGCGCCAGCAGCTCGGGGACAGGGGACTCTGGGGCCAACGTCCTGACTTTC
>12|many|.|TRBV7-9|TRBJ1-2
CASPDRNHGYTF
TGTGCCAGTCCGGACAGAAACCATGGCTACACCTTC
>13|many|.|TRBV7-9|TRBJ1-5
CASSYSGKQPQHF
TGTGCCAGCAGCTATTCGGGTAAACAGCCCCAGCATTTT
>13|many|.|TRBV9|TRBJ2-2
CASSVPNTGELFF
TGTGCCAGCAGCGTACCGAACACCGGGGAGCTGTTTTTT
>16|many|.|TRBV28|TRBJ1-5
CASSRPGGRSNQPQHF
TGTGCCAGCAGCCGCCCCGGGGGGCGTAGCAATCAGCCCCAGCATTTT
>13|.|.|TRBV7-6|TRBJ1-6
CASSLGQNSPLHF
TGTGCCAGCAGCTTAGGACAGAATTCACCCCTCCACTTT
>13|.|.|TRBV9|TRBJ1-2
CASRGGVLQGYTF
TGTGCCAGCCGGGGAGGGGTCCTTCAAGGCTACACCTTC
>14|.|.|TRBV11-2|TRBJ2-7
CASSLDRTPYEQYF
TGTGCCAGCAGCTTAGATAGGACCCCCTACGAGCAGTACTTC
>15|few|.|TRBV30|TRBJ1-5
CAWSPRDVYNQPQHF
TGTGCCTGGAGCCCTCGGGACGTCTACAATCAGCCCCAGCATTTT
>13|many|.|TRBV6-1|TRBJ2-7
CASCPGATYEQYF
TGTGCCAGCTGTCCAGGGGCGACCTACGAGCAGTACTTC
>12|many|.|TRBV20-1|TRBJ2-7
CSARNSSYEQYF
TGCAGTGCTAGGAACAGCTCCTACGAGCAGTACTTC
>16|many|.|TRBV20-1|TRBJ2-1
CSARDRGRSSYNEQFF
TGCAGTGCTAGAGATCGCGGACGGAGCTCCTACAATGAGCAGTTCTTC
>16|many|TRBD2|TRBV11-2|TRBJ2-7
CASSPWPSGMGYEQYF
TGTGCCAGCAGCCCCTGGCCTAGCGGAATGGGGTACGAGCAGTACTTC